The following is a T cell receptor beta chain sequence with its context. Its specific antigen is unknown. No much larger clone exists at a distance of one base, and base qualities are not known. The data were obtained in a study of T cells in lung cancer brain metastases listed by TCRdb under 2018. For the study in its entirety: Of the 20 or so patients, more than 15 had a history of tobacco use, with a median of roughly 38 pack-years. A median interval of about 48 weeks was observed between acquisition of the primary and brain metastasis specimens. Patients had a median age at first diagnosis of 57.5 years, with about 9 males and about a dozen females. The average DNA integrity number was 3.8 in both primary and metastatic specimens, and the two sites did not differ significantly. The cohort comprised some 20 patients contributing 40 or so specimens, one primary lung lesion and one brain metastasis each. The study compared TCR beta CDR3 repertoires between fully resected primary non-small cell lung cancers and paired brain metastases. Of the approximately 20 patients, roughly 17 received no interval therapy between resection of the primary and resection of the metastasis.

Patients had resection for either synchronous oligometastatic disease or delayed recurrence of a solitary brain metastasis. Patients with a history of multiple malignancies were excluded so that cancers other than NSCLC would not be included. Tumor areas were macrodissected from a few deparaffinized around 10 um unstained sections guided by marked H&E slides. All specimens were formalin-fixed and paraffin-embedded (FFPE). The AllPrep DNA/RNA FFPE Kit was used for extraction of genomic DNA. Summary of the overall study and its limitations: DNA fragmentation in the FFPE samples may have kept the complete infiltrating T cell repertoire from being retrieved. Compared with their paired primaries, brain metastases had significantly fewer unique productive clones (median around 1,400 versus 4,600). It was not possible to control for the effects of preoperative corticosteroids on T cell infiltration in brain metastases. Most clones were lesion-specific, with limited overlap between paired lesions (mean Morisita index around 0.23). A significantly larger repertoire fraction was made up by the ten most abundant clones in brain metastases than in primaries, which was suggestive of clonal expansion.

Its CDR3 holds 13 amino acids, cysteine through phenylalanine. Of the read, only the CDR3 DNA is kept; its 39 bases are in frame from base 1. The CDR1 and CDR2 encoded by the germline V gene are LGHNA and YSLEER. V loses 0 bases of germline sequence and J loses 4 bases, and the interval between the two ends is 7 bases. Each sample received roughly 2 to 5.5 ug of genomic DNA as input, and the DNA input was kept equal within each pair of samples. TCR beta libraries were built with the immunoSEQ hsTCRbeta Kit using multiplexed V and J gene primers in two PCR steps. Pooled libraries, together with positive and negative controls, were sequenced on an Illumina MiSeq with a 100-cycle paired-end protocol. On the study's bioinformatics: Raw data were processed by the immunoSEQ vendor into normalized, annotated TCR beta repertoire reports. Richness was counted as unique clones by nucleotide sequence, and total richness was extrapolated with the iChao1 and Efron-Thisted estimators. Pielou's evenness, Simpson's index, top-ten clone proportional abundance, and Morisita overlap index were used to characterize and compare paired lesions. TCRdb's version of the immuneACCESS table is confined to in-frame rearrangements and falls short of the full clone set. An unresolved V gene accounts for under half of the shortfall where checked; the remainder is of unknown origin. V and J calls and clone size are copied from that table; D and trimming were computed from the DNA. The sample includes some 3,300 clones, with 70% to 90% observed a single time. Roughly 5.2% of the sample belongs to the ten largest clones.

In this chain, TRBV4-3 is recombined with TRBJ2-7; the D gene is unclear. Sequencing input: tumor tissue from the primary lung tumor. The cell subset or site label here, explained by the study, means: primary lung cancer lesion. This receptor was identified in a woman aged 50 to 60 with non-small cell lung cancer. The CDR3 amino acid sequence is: CASSQDRKYEQYF. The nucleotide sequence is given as TGCGCCAGCAGCCAAGATCGAAAGTACGAGCAGTACTTC.